What follows describes a single T cell receptor (beta chain). This CDR3 comprises 15 residues. Per the germline V gene, CDR1 is MGHRA and CDR2 is YSYEKL. Trimming took 2 bases from V and 0 from J, leaving 8 bases between them. The TCR cDNA carried a universal primer site and UMIs from 5'RACE template switching. Using its own MiXCR run on the 5' RACE reads, TCRdb lists one record per CDR3 protein. This sample has some 150,000 distinct CDR3 sequences; around 10% occur once, and the top ten carry 36%. This specimen comes from a study of T cells after yellow fever vaccination. This material consisted of CD8+ T cells sorted from PBMCs, taken 15 days after the yellow fever booster vaccination. The clonotype comes from a man younger than 35 who received the YFV17D yellow fever vaccine. V is TRBV4-1 and J is TRBJ2-1, with unresolved D. The CDR3 spells CASSQSPSSYNEQFF. The CDR3 coding sequence is TGCGCCAGCAGCCAATCCCCGAGCTCCTACAATGAGCAGTTCTTC.